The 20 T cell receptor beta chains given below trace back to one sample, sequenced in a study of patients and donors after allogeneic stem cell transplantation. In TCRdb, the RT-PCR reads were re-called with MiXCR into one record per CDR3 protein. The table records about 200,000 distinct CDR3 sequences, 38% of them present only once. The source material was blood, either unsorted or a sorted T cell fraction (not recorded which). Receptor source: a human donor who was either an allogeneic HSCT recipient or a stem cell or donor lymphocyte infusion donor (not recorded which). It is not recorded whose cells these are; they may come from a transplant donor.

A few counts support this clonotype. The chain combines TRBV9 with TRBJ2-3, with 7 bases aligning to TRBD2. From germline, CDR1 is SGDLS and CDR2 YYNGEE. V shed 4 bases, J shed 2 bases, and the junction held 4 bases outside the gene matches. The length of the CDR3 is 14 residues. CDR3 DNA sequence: TGTGCCAGCAGCCGGGACTACCACACAGATACGCAGTATTTT. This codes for CASSRDYHTDTQYF.

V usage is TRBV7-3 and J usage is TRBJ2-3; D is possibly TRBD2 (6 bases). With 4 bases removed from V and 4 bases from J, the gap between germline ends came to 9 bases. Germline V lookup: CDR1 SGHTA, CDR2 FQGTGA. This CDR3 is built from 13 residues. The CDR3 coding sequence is TGTGCCAGCAGCTCCAGACTAGCAGATACGCAGTATTTT. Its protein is CASSSRLADTQYF.

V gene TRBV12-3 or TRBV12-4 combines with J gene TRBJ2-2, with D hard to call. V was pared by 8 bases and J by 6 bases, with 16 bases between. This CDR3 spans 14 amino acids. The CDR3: CASGLRVRPGELFF. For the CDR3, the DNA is TGTGCCAGCGGCCTAAGAGTCCGTCCCGGGGAGCTGTTTTTT.

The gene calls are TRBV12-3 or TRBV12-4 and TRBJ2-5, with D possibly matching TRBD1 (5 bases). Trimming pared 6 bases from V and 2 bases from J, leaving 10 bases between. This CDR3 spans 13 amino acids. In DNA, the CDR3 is TGTGCCAGCAGCTTAAACAGGCAAGAGACCCAGTACTTC. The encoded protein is CASSLNRQETQYF.

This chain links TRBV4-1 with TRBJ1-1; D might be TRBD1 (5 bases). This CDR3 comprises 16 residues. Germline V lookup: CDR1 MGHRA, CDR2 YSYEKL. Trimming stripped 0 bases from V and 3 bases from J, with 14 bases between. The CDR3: CASSQEWGPGYTEAFF. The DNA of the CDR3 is TGCGCCAGCAGCCAAGAGTGGGGACCGGGATACACTGAAGCTTTCTTT.

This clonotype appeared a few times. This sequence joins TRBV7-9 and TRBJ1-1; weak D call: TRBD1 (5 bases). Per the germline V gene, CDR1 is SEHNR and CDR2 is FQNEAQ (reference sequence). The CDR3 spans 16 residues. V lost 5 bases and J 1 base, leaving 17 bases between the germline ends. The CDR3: CASSQLGRVWNTEAFF. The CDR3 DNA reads TGTGCCAGCAGCCAGTTGGGACGAGTTTGGAACACTGAAGCTTTCTTT. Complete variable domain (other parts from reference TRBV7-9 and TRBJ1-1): DTGVSQNPRHKITKRGQNVTFRCDPISEHNRLYWYRQTLGQGPEFLTYFQNEAQLEKSRLLSDRFSAERPKGSFSTLEIQRTEQGDSAMYLCASSQLGRVWNTEAFFGQGTRLTVV.

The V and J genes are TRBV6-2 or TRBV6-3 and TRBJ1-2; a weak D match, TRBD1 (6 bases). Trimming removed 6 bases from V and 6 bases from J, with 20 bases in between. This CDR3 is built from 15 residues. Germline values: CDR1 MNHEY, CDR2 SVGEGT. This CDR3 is CASSHRDRSVHGYTF. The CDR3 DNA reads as TGTGCCAGCAGCCACAGGGACCGGTCCGTCCATGGCTACACCTTC.

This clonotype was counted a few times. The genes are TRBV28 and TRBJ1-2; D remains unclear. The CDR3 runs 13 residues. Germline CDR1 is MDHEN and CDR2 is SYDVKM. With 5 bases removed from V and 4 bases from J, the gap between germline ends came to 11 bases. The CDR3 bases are TGTGCCAGCAGTCCGACTGTTCTCTATGGCTACACCTTC. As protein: CASSPTVLYGYTF.

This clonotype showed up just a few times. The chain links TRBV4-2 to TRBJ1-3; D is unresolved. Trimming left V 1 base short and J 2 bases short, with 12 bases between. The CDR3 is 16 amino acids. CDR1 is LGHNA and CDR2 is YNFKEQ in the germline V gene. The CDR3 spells CASSQGRAITGNTIYF. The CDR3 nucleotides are TGTGCCAGCAGCCAAGGACGGGCTATCACTGGAAACACCATATATTTT.

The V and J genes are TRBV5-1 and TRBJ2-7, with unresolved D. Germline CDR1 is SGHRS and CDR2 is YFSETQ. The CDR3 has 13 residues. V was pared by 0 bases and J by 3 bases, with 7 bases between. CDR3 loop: CASSLARFYEQYF. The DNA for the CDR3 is TGCGCCAGCAGCTTGGCCAGGTTCTACGAGCAGTACTTC.

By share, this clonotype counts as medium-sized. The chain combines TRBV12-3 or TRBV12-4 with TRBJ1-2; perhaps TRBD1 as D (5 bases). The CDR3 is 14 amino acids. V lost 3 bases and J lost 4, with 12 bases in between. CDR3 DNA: TGTGCCAGCAGTTTGGGGGGAACCGGCTATGGCTACACCTTC. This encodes CASSLGGTGYGYTF.

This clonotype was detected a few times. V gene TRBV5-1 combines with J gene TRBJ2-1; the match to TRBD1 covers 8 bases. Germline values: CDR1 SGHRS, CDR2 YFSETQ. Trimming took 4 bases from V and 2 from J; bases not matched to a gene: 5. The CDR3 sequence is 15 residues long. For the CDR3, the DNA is TGCGCCAGCAGCAGGACAGGGAACACCTACAATGAGCAGTTCTTC. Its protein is CASSRTGNTYNEQFF.

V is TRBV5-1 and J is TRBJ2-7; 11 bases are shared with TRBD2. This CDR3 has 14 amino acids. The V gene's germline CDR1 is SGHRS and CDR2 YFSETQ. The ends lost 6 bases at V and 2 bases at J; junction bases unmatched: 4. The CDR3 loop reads CASKIAGGPYEQYF. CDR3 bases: TGCGCCAGCAAAATAGCGGGGGGGCCCTACGAGCAGTACTTC.

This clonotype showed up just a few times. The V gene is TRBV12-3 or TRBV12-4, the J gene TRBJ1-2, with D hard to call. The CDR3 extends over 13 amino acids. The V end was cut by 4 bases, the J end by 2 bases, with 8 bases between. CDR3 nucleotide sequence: TGTGCCAGCAGTTCAACAGCGAACTATGGCTACACCTTC. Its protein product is CASSSTANYGYTF.

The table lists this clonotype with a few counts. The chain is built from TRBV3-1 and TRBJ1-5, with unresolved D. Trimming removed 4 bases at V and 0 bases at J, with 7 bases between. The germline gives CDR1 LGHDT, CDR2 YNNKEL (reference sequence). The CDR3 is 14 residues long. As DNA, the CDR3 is TGTGCCAGCAGCCTTGAGAGTAGCAATCAGCCCCAGCATTTT. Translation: CASSLESSNQPQHF.

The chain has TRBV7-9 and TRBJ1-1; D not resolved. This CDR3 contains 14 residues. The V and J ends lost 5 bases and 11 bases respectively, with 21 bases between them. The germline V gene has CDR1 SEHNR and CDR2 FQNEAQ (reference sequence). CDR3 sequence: CASSLLDPSGMAFF. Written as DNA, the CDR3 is TGTGCCAGCAGCCTGCTGGATCCCTCCGGTATGGCTTTCTTT.

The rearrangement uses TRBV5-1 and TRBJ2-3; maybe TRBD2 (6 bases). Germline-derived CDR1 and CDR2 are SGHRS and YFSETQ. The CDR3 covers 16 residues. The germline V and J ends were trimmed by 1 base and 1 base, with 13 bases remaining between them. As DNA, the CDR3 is TGCGCCAGCAGCTTGTTCGGACTACCCCGCACAGATACGCAGTATTTT. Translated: CASSLFGLPRTDTQYF.

The CDR3 spells CSASFAGQGASYEQYF. The DNA for the CDR3 is TGCAGTGCTAGTTTTGCGGGACAGGGGGCTTCCTACGAGCAGTACTTC. The V gene is TRBV20-1, the J gene TRBJ2-7, with 12 bases that match TRBD1. The germline CDR1 and CDR2 sequences are DFQATT and SNEGSKA (reference sequence). The CDR3 is 16 residues long. Unmatched junction bases numbered 7, after V lost 3 bases and J lost 1 base.

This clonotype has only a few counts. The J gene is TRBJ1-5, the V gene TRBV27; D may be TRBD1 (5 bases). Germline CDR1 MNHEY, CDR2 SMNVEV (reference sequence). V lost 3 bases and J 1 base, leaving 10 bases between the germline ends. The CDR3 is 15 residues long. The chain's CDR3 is CASSFSGGSNQPQHF. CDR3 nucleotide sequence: TGTGCCAGCAGTTTTTCGGGGGGGAGCAATCAGCCCCAGCATTTT.

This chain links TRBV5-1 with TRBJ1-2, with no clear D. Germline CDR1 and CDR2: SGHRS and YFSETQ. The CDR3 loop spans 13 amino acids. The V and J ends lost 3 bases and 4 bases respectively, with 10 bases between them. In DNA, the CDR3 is TGCGCCAGCAGCTCGGACGGCCGCTATGGCTACACCTTC. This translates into CASSSDGRYGYTF.